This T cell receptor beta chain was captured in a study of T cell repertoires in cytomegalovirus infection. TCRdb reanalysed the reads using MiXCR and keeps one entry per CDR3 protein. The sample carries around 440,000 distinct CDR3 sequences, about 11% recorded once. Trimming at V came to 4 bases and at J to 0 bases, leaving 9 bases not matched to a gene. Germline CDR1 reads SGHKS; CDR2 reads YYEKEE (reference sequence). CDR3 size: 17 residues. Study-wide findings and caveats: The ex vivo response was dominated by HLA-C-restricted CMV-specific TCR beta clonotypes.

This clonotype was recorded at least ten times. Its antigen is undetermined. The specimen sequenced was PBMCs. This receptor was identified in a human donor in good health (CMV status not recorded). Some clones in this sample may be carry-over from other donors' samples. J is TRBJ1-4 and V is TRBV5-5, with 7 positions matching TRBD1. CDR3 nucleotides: TGTGCCAGCAGCGGTGGACAGGCGATAGCAACTAATGAAAAACTGTTTTTT. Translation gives CASSGGQAIATNEKLFF.